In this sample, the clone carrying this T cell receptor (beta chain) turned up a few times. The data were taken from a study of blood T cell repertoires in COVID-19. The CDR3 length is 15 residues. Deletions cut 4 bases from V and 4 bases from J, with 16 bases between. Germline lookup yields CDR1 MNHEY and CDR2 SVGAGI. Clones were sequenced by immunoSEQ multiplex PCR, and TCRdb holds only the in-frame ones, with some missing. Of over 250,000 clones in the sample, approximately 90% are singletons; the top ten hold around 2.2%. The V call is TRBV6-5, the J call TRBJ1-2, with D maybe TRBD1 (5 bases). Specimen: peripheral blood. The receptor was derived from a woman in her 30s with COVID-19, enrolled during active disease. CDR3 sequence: CASSSLGMGLYGYTF. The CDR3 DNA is TGTGCCAGCAGTTCTCTAGGGATGGGGCTCTATGGCTACACCTTC.